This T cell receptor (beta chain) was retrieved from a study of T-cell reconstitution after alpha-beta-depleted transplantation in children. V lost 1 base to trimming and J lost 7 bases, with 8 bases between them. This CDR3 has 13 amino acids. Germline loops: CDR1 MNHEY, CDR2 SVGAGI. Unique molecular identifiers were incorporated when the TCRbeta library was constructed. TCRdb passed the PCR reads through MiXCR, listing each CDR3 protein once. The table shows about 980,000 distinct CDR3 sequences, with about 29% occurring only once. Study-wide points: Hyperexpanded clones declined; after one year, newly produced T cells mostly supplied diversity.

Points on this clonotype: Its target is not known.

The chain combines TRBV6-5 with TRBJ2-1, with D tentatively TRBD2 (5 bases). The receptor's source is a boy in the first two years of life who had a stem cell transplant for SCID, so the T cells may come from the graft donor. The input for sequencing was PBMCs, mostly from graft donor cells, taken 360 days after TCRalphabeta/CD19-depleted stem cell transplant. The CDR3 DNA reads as TGTGCCAGCAGTTACTTAGGCGGGAATGAGCAGTTCTTC. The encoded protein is CASSYLGGNEQFF.